What follows is one T cell receptor (beta chain) and its context. This may come from a read error, since a much larger clone is one base off. In this CDR3 the conserved last residue, phenylalanine or tryptophan, is missing, so a read error is likely. For TCRbeta, the library was prepared with unique molecular identifiers. TCRdb redid the calling of the PCR reads with MiXCR, one entry per CDR3 protein. The sample shows 170,000 or so distinct CDR3 sequences, about 6.3% of them seen only once. The data were taken from a study of T-cell reconstitution after alpha-beta-depleted transplantation in children. The sequence was obtained from a human donor who donated a stem cell graft to a child with Wiskott-Aldrich syndrome. The sequences come from PBMCs from the stem cell graft donor, collected from the stem cell graft.

CDR3 DNA: TGCGCCAGCAGCTTGCTGGGAACCTCTCAGTACGAGCAGTACTTA. Protein sequence: CASSLLGTSQYEQYL. V usage is TRBV5-1 and J usage is TRBJ2-7; no clear D. Germline V gene sequence: CDR1 SGHRS, CDR2 YFSETQ. V was shortened by 1 base and J by 4 bases, with 15 bases between the two germline ends. CDR3 length equals 15 residues.